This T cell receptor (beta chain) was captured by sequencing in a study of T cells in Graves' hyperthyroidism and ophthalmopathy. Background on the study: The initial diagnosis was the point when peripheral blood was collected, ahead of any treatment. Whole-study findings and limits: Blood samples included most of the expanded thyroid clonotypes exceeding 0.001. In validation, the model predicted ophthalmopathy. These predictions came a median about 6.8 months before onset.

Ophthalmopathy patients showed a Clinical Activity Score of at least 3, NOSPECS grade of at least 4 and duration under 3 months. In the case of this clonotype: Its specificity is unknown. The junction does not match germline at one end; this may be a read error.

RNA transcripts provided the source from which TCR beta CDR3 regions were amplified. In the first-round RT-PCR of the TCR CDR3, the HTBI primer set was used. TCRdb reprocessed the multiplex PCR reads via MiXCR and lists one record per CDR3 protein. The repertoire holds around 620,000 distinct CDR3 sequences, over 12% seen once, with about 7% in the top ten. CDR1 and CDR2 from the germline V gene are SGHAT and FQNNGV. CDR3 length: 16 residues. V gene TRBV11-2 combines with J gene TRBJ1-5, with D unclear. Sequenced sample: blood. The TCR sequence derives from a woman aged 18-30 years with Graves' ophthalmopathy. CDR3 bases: TGCGCCAGCAGCCAAGATGGCAGCAATAGCAATCAGCCCCAGCATTTT. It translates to CASSQDGSNSNQPQHF.